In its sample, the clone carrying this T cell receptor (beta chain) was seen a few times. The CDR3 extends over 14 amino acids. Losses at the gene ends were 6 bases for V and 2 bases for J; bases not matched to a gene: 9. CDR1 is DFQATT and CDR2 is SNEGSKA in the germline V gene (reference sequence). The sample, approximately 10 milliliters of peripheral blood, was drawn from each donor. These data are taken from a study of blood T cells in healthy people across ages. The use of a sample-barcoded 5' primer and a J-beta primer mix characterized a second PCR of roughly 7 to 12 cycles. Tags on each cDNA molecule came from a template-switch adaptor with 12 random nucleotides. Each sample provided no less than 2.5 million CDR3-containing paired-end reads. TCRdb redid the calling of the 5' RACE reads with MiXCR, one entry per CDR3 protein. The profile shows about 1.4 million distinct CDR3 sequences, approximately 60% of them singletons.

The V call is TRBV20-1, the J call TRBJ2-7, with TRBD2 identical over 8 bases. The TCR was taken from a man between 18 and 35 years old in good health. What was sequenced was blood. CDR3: CSAHSKRGPYEQYF. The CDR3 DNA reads TGCAGTGCCCACAGTAAGCGGGGGCCCTACGAGCAGTACTTC.